This T cell receptor (beta chain) was observed in a study of T-cell memory formation after mild COVID-19. CDR3 size: 12 residues. Between the trimmed V and J ends, which lost 3 bases and 7 bases, there was a span of 10 bases. Constant-segment primers were used for 5'RACE, and the resulting TCR alpha and TCR beta cDNA libraries carried sample barcodes and UMIs. TCRdb analysed the 5' RACE reads with MiXCR anew, one entry per CDR3 protein. Of a few hundred thousand distinct CDR3 sequences listed, around 21% are singletons. Sequences were obtained from PBMCs or a T cell subset sorted from them (not recorded which). The TCR sequence derives from an adult woman who had mild COVID-19 (a few samples of this study predate the infection). Cell type and time point are not known. The J gene is TRBJ2-7, the V gene TRBV12-3 or TRBV12-4; the D is unclear. The CDR3 bases are TGTGCCAGCAGTTTTATGGGTGTTGAGCAGTACTTC. Protein sequence: CASSFMGVEQYF.